This T cell receptor (beta chain) derives from a study of shared clonotypes between healthy human individuals. Study results and limitations: Limitation of the genetic and exposure-history diversity represented came from the few donors.

The V and J ends lost 6 bases and 1 base respectively, with 6 bases between them. The germline V gene has CDR1 MDHEN and CDR2 SYDVKM. This CDR3 has 12 residues. In regard to this clone: What it binds is unknown. Other nucleotide sequences in the sample specify the same CDR3.

Researchers ran the assay at a deep level. In replicate PCRs of unsorted PBMC, approximately 0.3 ug DNA, around 33,000 T cell genomes, was used. It was on ten immunoSEQ deep assay plates that unsorted PBMC DNA was sequenced. Libraries were prepared by immunoSEQ multiplex PCR; TCRdb keeps only in-frame clonotypes and omits some of them. The table has about 490,000 clones, roughly 80% seen once. The sample comprised PBMCs. This TCR was sampled from a woman in her thirties or forties in good health. Some clones in this sample may be carry-over from other donors' samples. The rearrangement joins TRBV28 to TRBJ1-1; no reliable D call. The CDR3 sequence: CASRSGNTEAFF. The CDR3 DNA is TGTGCCAGCAGGTCTGGGAACACTGAAGCTTTCTTT.